This TCR beta chain was identified during a study of T cells in Graves' hyperthyroidism and ophthalmopathy. TCR beta CDR3 region amplification was performed from RNA transcripts. TCR CDR3 underwent first-round RT-PCR with the HTBI primer set. TCRdb re-analysed the multiplex PCR reads in MiXCR, keeping a single row per CDR3 protein. The sample includes over 400,000 distinct CDR3 sequences, under 25% seen only once; the top ten take under 55%. CDR3 length: 14 residues. Trimming pared 0 bases from V and 4 bases from J, leaving 8 bases between. Germline V gene sequence: CDR1 SGHRS, CDR2 YFSETQ. In its sample, this clonotype was seen a few times.

The chain recombines TRBV5-1 with TRBJ2-1; D is undetermined. The receptor comes from a woman aged 70-85 years with Graves' ophthalmopathy. Sample: blood. The CDR3, as DNA: TGCGCCAGCAGCTTGGATGTTAGTTACAATGAGCAGTTCTTC. This gives the protein CASSLDVSYNEQFF.